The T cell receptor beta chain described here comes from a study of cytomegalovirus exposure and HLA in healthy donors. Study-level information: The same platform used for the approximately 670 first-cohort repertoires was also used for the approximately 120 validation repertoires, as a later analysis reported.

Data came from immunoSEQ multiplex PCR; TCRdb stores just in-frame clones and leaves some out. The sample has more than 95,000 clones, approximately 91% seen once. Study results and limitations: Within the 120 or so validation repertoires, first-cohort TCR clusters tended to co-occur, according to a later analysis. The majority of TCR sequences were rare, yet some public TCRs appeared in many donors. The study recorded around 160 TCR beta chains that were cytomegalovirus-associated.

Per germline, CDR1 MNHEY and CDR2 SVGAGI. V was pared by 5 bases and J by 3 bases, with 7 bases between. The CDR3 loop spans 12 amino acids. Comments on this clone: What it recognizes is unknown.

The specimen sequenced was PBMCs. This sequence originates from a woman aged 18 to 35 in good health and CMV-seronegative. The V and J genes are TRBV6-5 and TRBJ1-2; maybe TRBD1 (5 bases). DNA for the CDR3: TGTGCCAGCAGTGGGGCAGACTATGGCTACACCTTC. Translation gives CASSGADYGYTF.